The T cell receptor (beta chain) described here comes from a study of blood T cell repertoires in COVID-19. Sequencing used immunoSEQ multiplex PCR; TCRdb keeps in-frame clones, though not all of them. This sample has 440,000 or so clones; about nine tenths occur once, and the top ten carry under 2%. This TCR was recovered from a woman aged 40 to 50 with COVID-19, enrolled during active disease. Sequencing used peripheral blood.

This CDR3 reads CASSFRGGENNSPLHF. The CDR3 DNA reads as TGTGCCAGCAGCTTTCGGGGCGGGGAGAATAATTCACCCCTCCACTTT. This rearrangement joins TRBV7-2 to TRBJ1-6; possible D gene TRBD1, 5 bases. The CDR3 length is 16 residues. CDR1 SGHTA and CDR2 FQGNSA come from the germline V gene. V was pared by 3 bases and J by 5 bases, with 14 bases between. The whole variable domain, filled in from reference TRBV7-2 and TRBJ1-6, reads GAGVSQSPSNKVTEKGKDVELRCDPISGHTALYWYRQSLGQGLEFLIYFQGNSAPDKSGLPSDRFSAERTGGSVSTLTIQRTQQEDSAVYLCASSFRGGENNSPLHFGNGTRLTVT.